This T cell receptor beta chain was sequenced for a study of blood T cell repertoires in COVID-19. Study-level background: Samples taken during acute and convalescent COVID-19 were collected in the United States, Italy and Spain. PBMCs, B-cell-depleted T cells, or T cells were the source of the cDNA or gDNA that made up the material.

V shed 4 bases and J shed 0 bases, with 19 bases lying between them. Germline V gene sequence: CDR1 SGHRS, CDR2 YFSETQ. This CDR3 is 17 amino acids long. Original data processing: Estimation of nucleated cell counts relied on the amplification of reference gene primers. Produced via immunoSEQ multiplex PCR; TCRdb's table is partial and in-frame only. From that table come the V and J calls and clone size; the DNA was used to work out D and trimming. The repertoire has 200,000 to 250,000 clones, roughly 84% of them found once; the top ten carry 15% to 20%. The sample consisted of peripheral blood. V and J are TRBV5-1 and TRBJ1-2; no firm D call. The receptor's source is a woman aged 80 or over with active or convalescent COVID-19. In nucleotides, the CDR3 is TGCGCCAGCAGCCCCCTTTCGACATTATCCACTAACTATGGCTACACCTTC. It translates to CASSPLSTLSTNYGYTF.